What follows are 29 T cell receptor beta chains derived from one specimen sequenced in a study of blood T cell repertoires in COVID-19. This table comes from immunoSEQ multiplex PCR, and its TCRdb copy is limited to in-frame clones, with some not included. The table records roughly 250,000 clones, roughly 88% of them present only once. Sequenced material: PBMCs or T cells enriched from blood (not recorded which). These receptor sequences come from a woman in her twenties or thirties who had recovered from COVID-19.

The chain links TRBV3-1 (or the pseudogene TRBV3-2) to TRBJ1-1; no clear D gene. V was cut by 5 bases and J by 11 bases, with 15 bases left in between. Looked up from germline, CDR1 is LGHDT and CDR2 is YNNKEL (reference sequence). The CDR3 is 12 amino acids. The CDR3 spells CASSTRTGGAFF. The CDR3 bases are TGTGCCAGCAGCACTCGGACCGGCGGGGCTTTCTTT.

This chain connects TRBV6-1 to TRBJ2-7; 7 bases are a match to TRBD1. The germline V gene encodes CDR1 MNHNS and CDR2 SASEGT. The CDR3 loop spans 14 amino acids. V dropped 7 bases and J dropped 2; count of bases not matched to a gene: 8. CDR3 sequence reads: CASTPTGTTYEQYF. The CDR3 DNA reads as TGTGCCAGCACCCCGACAGGGACAACCTACGAGCAGTACTTC.

The chain combines TRBV5-1 with TRBJ1-5; 7 nucleotides align to TRBD1. Germline assignment: CDR1 SGHRS and CDR2 YFSETQ. The V and J ends lost 4 bases and 8 bases, in that order; junction bases with no gene match: 21. The CDR3 runs 18 residues. The DNA for the CDR3 is TGCGCCAGCAGCGCCTACCCGACAGGGACTCAAGCTTTGGAGCCCCAGCATTTT. Translation gives CASSAYPTGTQALEPQHF.

The chain employs TRBV11-2 and TRBJ2-2; maybe TRBD1 (6 bases). V lost 4 bases and J 8 bases, leaving 11 bases between the germline ends. This CDR3 is built from 13 residues. Germline assignment: CDR1 SGHAT and CDR2 FQNNGV. Here the CDR3 DNA reads TGTGCCAGCAGCTACAGGGTTTCAGGGGAGCTGTTTTTT. Translation gives CASSYRVSGELFF.

DNA of the CDR3: TGTGCCAGCAGCCAAGTCGAGGGTACTGAAGCTTTCTTT. Translating gives CASSQVEGTEAFF. This chain uses TRBV3-1 (or the pseudogene TRBV3-2) with TRBJ1-1; D uncertain. CDR3 length: 13 amino acids. Germline CDR1 and CDR2: LGHDT and YNNKEL (reference sequence). Trimming took off 1 base at V and 5 bases at J, with 8 bases between the two ends.

This chain uses TRBV9 with TRBJ1-2, with D possibly TRBD1 on 5 matching bases. The V end was cut by 0 bases, the J end by 8 bases, with 11 bases between. Germline CDR1 reads SGDLS; CDR2 reads YYNGEE. The CDR3 consists of 13 residues. The CDR3 loop is CASSVGRADGYTF. CDR3 coding DNA: TGTGCCAGCAGCGTAGGCAGGGCTGACGGCTACACCTTC.

The chain employs TRBV2 and TRBJ2-7, with 7 positions matching TRBD1. With V trimmed by 8 bases and J by 3 bases, 7 bases remained unmatched. Germline V gives CDR1 SNHLY, CDR2 FYNNEI. The CDR3 spans 13 residues. The CDR3 sequence: CASRDRLYYEQYF. CDR3 nucleotide sequence: TGTGCCAGCCGGGACAGACTATACTACGAGCAGTACTTC.

The V and J genes are TRBV5-1 and TRBJ2-7, with a tentative D call TRBD1 (6 bases). The CDR3 is 15 residues long. Between the trimmed V and J ends, which lost 2 bases and 0 bases, there was a span of 12 bases. The V gene's germline CDR1 is SGHRS and CDR2 YFSETQ. CDR3: CASSLYRAASYEQYF. The CDR3 DNA sequence: TGCGCCAGCAGCTTATACAGGGCGGCCTCCTACGAGCAGTACTTC. The full variable domain, with the rest looked up from reference TRBV5-1 and TRBJ2-7, is KAGVTQTPRYLIKTRGQQVTLSCSPISGHRSVSWYQQTPGQGLQFLFEYFSETQRNKGNFPGRFSGRQFSNSRSEMNVSTLELGDSALYLCASSLYRAASYEQYFGPGTRLTVT.

This clone was picked up a small number of times. The chain joins TRBV4-2 to TRBJ2-1; 7 bases agree with TRBD2. With 3 bases clipped from V and 0 bases from J, the junction kept 8 bases outside the gene matches. This CDR3 has 17 amino acids. Germline loops: CDR1 LGHNA, CDR2 YNFKEQ. In DNA, the CDR3 is TGTGCCAGCAGCCAGGGAAGAGGCGGGAGCTCCTACAATGAGCAGTTCTTC. Encoded protein: CASSQGRGGSSYNEQFF.

The CDR3 DNA reads TGTGCCAGCAGTTCAGGGGGAAGGCGGTCTAATGAAAAACTGTTTTTT. This encodes CASSSGGRRSNEKLFF. The rearrangement uses TRBV2 and TRBJ1-4; TRBD1 agrees at 7 bases. Germline V CDR1 and CDR2: SNHLY, FYNNEI. The V and J ends lost 5 bases and 3 bases, in that order; junction bases with no gene match: 9. The CDR3 is 16 residues long.

The rearrangement links TRBV2 to TRBJ2-7; 7 bases are shared with TRBD2. CDR1 and CDR2 from the germline V gene are SNHLY and FYNNEI. CDR3 length equals 12 residues. The V gene end was trimmed by 4 bases and the J gene end by 7 bases; junction bases not matched to a gene: 4. CDR3 sequence reads: CASSAGGGEQYF. For the CDR3, the DNA is TGTGCCAGCAGTGCGGGGGGAGGGGAGCAGTACTTC.

V is TRBV27 and J is TRBJ2-1, with D perhaps TRBD2 (6 bases). CDR1 and CDR2 from the germline V gene are MNHEY and SMNVEV (reference sequence). The CDR3 is 19 amino acids. The germline V and J ends were trimmed by 3 bases and 7 bases, with 28 bases remaining between them. The CDR3 loop is CASSFRGRRWGLGGNEQFF. The CDR3 coding sequence is TGTGCCAGCAGTTTTAGAGGGAGGCGGTGGGGTTTGGGCGGGAATGAGCAGTTCTTC.

The chain employs TRBV29-1 and TRBJ2-1, with 12 bases fitting TRBD2. CDR1 SQVTM and CDR2 ANQGSEA come from the germline V gene. V lost 7 bases to trimming and J lost 0 bases; unmatched junction nucleotides: 19. The CDR3 spans 20 residues. The CDR3 coding sequence is TGCAGCGATATAACCGCGCGCACTAGCGGGGGGCTTTTCTCCTACAATGAGCAGTTCTTC. This codes for CSDITARTSGGLFSYNEQFF.

V is TRBV5-8 and J is TRBJ1-1; D is ambiguous. Trimming took 0 bases from V and 6 from J, leaving 15 bases between them. This CDR3 region has 15 residues. Germline loops: CDR1 SGHTS, CDR2 YDEGEE. CDR3 sequence: CASSLAGREYAEAFF. The CDR3, as DNA: TGTGCCAGCAGCTTGGCCGGACGGGAGTACGCTGAAGCTTTCTTT.

V gene TRBV5-1 combines with J gene TRBJ1-4; TRBD1 is a possible D gene (5 bases). Germline CDR1 SGHRS, CDR2 YFSETQ. V was trimmed by 0 bases and J by 0 bases, leaving 9 bases between them. This CDR3 has 16 amino acids. CDR3 region: CASSLAKGATNEKLFF. CDR3 nucleotide sequence: TGCGCCAGCAGCTTGGCGAAAGGGGCAACTAATGAAAAACTGTTTTTT.

This rearrangement joins TRBV2 to TRBJ1-1; D unclear. Germline CDR1 reads SNHLY; CDR2 reads FYNNEI. Between the trimmed V and J ends, which lost 2 bases and 5 bases, there was a span of 6 bases. The CDR3 spans 12 residues. The CDR3 reads CASSETYTEAFF. CDR3 sequence (DNA): TGTGCCAGCAGTGAAACTTATACTGAAGCTTTCTTT.

The rearrangement joins TRBV19 to TRBJ2-3, with D possibly being TRBD2 (6 bases). This CDR3 is built from 15 residues. Germline V lookup: CDR1 LNHDA, CDR2 SQIVND (reference sequence). The ends were cut back, 9 bases at V and 0 bases at J, with 16 bases in the middle. The CDR3 protein is CASGRGVTSTDTQYF. CDR3 bases: TGTGCCAGCGGGCGGGGAGTCACTAGCACAGATACGCAGTATTTT.

V gene TRBV5-1 combines with J gene TRBJ1-1; 11 bases agree with TRBD1. Losses at the gene ends were 4 bases for V and 4 bases for J; bases not matched to a gene: 9. The germline gives CDR1 SGHRS, CDR2 YFSETQ. This CDR3 has 16 residues. Here the CDR3 reads CASSLSSGTGGTEAFF. CDR3 nucleotides: TGCGCCAGCAGCCTCAGTTCGGGGACAGGGGGCACTGAAGCTTTCTTT.

The genes are TRBV10-1 and TRBJ2-3; 8 bases align to TRBD2. This CDR3 contains 15 residues. V shed 3 bases and J 2 bases; nucleotides not matched to a gene: 4. In germline, CDR1 is WNHNN, CDR2 SYGVQD (reference sequence). DNA for the CDR3: TGCGCCAGCAGTGACCCTAGCGGGTACACAGATACGCAGTATTTT. As protein: CASSDPSGYTDTQYF.

This clone has a single count. The chain is built from TRBV5-4 and TRBJ1-1; 8 bases align to TRBD1. The CDR3 sequence is 14 residues long. J gave up 11 bases and V 5 bases, and 14 bases lay outside the gene matches. From germline, CDR1 is SGHNT and CDR2 YYREEE (reference sequence). The CDR3 loop reads CASRRTDRVGEAFF. As DNA, the CDR3 is TGTGCCAGCAGACGAACGGACAGGGTTGGGGAGGCTTTCTTT.

J is TRBJ2-3 and V is TRBV10-1; 9 nucleotides agree with TRBD1. The CDR3 has 16 residues. V dropped 0 bases and J dropped 3; count of bases not matched to a gene: 4. Germline values: CDR1 WNHNN, CDR2 SYGVQD (reference sequence). CDR3 sequence (DNA): TGCGCCAGCAGTGAGTCGAGGACAGGGGCAACAGATACGCAGTATTTT. Protein: CASSESRTGATDTQYF.

The sample holds a few counts of this clone. V is TRBV29-1 and J is TRBJ1-5; D call uncertain. The V and J ends lost 6 bases and 6 bases respectively, with 12 bases between them. Germline V gene lookup returns CDR1 SQVTM and CDR2 ANQGSEA. The CDR3 covers 12 residues. CDR3 DNA: TGCAGCGTGAGGGATTCGTCTCAGCCCCAGCATTTT. Translated, it gives CSVRDSSQPQHF.

The table lists this clone with a count of one. The chain joins TRBV20-1 to TRBJ2-5, with TRBD1 matching 8 bases. The V gene end was trimmed by 3 bases and the J gene end by 4 bases; junction bases not matched to a gene: 13. This CDR3 is 16 amino acids long. CDR1 and CDR2 (germline): DFQATT, SNEGSKA (reference sequence). The CDR3 region is CSASTVDRVDGETQYF. The CDR3 bases are TGCAGTGCTAGTACCGTGGACAGGGTCGACGGAGAGACCCAGTACTTC.

CDR3 residues: CASGRGYDTEAFF. The CDR3 DNA reads as TGTGCCAGCGGCCGAGGATACGACACTGAAGCTTTCTTT. V and J are TRBV6-5 and TRBJ1-1; D call uncertain. V gave up 8 bases and J gave up 3 bases, with 13 bases separating them. The germline gives CDR1 MNHEY, CDR2 SVGAGI. The CDR3 runs to 13 residues.

The chain carries TRBV27 and TRBJ2-3; 9 bases match TRBD2. Germline lookup yields CDR1 MNHEY and CDR2 SMNVEV (reference sequence). The V and J ends lost 3 bases and 5 bases, in that order; junction bases with no gene match: 9. This CDR3 region has 16 residues. The CDR3 bases are TGTGCCAGCAGTTTCCCTACTGGAGCGGGAGGAGATACGCAGTATTTT. It translates to CASSFPTGAGGDTQYF.

This clone came up many times. This chain uses TRBV11-2 with TRBJ2-1; TRBD2 matches at 12 bases. Germline lookup yields CDR1 SGHAT and CDR2 FQNNGV. With V trimmed by 3 bases and J by 1 base, 10 bases remained unmatched. The CDR3 is made up of 19 amino acids. CDR3 DNA: TGTGCCAGCAGCTTGCCCCCGCGACTAGCGGGGGAATCCTACAATGAGCAGTTCTTC. Protein sequence: CASSLPPRLAGESYNEQFF.

The chain has TRBV12-3 or TRBV12-4 and TRBJ1-1; a weak D match, TRBD1 (6 bases). Trimming took 7 bases from V and 5 from J, leaving 14 bases between them. The CDR3 loop spans 13 amino acids. This CDR3 is CASTLGARTEAFF. The CDR3 DNA is TGTGCCAGCACCTTGGGGGCGAGGACTGAAGCTTTCTTT.

The rearrangement joins TRBV28 to TRBJ2-5; 12 nucleotides agree with TRBD1. Germline V gives CDR1 MDHEN, CDR2 SYDVKM. V was pared by 6 bases and J by 2 bases, with 10 bases of the junction left unmatched. The length of the CDR3 is 17 residues. The CDR3 nucleotides are TGTGCCAGCAGACTATTACCGGGACAGGGGGCACAAGAGACCCAGTACTTC. Translation: CASRLLPGQGAQETQYF. Filled out from reference TRBV28 and TRBJ2-5, the complete variable domain reads DVKVTQSSRYLVKRTGEKVFLECVQDMDHENMFWYRQDPGLGLRLIYFSYDVKMKEKGDIPEGYSVSREKKERFSLILESASTNQTSMYLCASRLLPGQGAQETQYFGPGTRLLVL.

The rearrangement joins TRBV4-1 to TRBJ2-1; no clear D gene. The CDR3 extends over 15 amino acids. The germline V gene encodes CDR1 MGHRA and CDR2 YSYEKL. The V end lost 1 base, the J end lost 8 bases, and 15 bases lay between the germline ends. In DNA, the CDR3 is TGCGCCAGCAGCCAAGTGAGAGGAGCGAGTGATGAGCAGTTCTTC. Its protein is CASSQVRGASDEQFF.